The clone carrying this TCR beta chain was seen at least ten times. V lost 3 bases to trimming and J lost 5 bases; unmatched junction nucleotides: 4. CDR3 length equals 14 residues. Per germline, CDR1 SGHTA and CDR2 FQGNSA. The sample originates from a study of T-cell reconstitution after alpha-beta-depleted transplantation in children. Unique molecular identifiers were used to barcode this TCRbeta library. TCRdb re-called the PCR reads through MiXCR, storing one row per CDR3 protein. The table includes more than 100,000 distinct CDR3 sequences, more than 20% detected once. The specimen comprised PBMCs, mostly from graft donor cells, sampled 180 days after TCRalphabeta/CD19-depleted stem cell transplant. V and J are TRBV7-2 and TRBJ2-3; TRBD2 matches at 8 bases. The receptor was derived from a male patient between 2 and 10 years old who had a stem cell transplant for chronic granulomatous disease, so the T cells may come from the graft donor. CDR3: CASSFFGGVDTQYF. CDR3 coding DNA: TGTGCCAGCAGCTTTTTCGGGGGGGTAGATACGCAGTATTTT.